This TCR beta chain comes out of a study of beta chain features in type 1 diabetes. Study-wide findings and caveats: For patients and controls alike, PCR might favor shorter templates to the same degree. TCRB CDR3 length was moderately but significantly reduced in all four CD4+ subsets of Type 1 diabetes patients. In the patient group, naive, central memory and Treg TCRB repertoires seemed more alike than in the healthy donor group.

This clone has only one observation. Its target is unknown. Expressed TCRB transcripts were sequenced after all isolated RNA was converted to cDNA. The repertoire was sequenced with immunoSEQ multiplex PCR; TCRdb's copy has only in-frame clones and lacks some. Of 95,000 to 110,000 clones listed, 28% are singletons. The CDR3 is 15 residues long. V dropped 4 bases and J dropped 4; count of bases not matched to a gene: 7. Per the germline V gene, CDR1 is LGHNA and CDR2 is YSLEER. The rearrangement uses TRBV4-3 and TRBJ1-2, with 9 bases matching TRBD1. The TCR originated in a woman aged 18-35 years with type 1 diabetes. Sequenced input: central memory CD4+ T cells from blood. The CDR3 nucleotides are TGCGCCAGCAGCCTCGCCGGGACAGGGAGCTATGGCTACACCTTC. Protein: CASSLAGTGSYGYTF.